The present entry profiles one T cell receptor beta chain with its context. The table came from immunoSEQ multiplex PCR; TCRdb's copy has only in-frame clones and leaves some out. This table holds approximately 210,000 clones, 82% found once. The sample is drawn from a study of blood T cell repertoires in COVID-19. Study as a whole: PBMCs, B-cell-depleted T cells, or T cells were the source of the cDNA or gDNA that made up the material.

Individuals aged about 18 to 89 years were recruited from 24 US areas. Donors were grouped by their self-reported clinical history. Sequencing was done on a sample of PBMCs or T cells enriched from blood (not recorded which). The source is a woman aged 55-75 years who had recovered from COVID-19.

CDR3 bases: TGCGCCAGCAGCAAAGACAGGGACTATGGCTACACCTTC. This sequence encodes CASSKDRDYGYTF. V usage is TRBV10-2 and J usage is TRBJ1-2; 7 nucleotides align to TRBD1. The ends lost 6 bases at V and 3 bases at J; junction bases unmatched: 4. Looked up from germline, CDR1 is WSHSY and CDR2 is SAAADI. This CDR3 is 13 amino acids long.